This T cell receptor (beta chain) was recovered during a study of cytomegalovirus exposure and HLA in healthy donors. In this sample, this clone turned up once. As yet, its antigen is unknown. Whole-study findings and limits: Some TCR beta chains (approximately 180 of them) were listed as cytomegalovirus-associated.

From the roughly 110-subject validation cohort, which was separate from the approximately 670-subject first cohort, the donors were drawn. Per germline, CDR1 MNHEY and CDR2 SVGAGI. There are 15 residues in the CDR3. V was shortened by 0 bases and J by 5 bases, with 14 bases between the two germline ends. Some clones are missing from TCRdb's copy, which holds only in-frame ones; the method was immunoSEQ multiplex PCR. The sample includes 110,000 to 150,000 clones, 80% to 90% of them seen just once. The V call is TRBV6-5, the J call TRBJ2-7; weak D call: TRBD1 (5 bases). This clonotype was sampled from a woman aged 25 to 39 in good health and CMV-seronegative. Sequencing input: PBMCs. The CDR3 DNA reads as TGTGCCAGCAGTTACTCGAGGCAAGGGGTTCACGAGCAGTACTTC. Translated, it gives CASSYSRQGVHEQYF.